The entry that follows covers one TCR beta chain sequence. This entry belongs to a study of blood T cell repertoires in COVID-19. In the study overall: Donors in the United States, Italy and Spain gave samples during acute or convalescent COVID-19. PBMCs, B-cell-depleted T cells, or T cells were the source of the cDNA or gDNA that made up the material.

CDR3 length: 16 residues. From germline, CDR1 is LGHNA and CDR2 YSLEER. Unmatched junction bases numbered 0, after V lost 2 bases and J lost 0 bases. Authors' methods: Amplification from reference gene primers served as the basis for estimated nucleated cell counts. The data were produced by immunoSEQ multiplex PCR, yet TCRdb's version contains in-frame clones alone and is incomplete. For V, J and clone size, that table is used; D and trimming come from the DNA. The repertoire holds about 15,000 clones, with roughly 91% as singletons. The sequenced material came from peripheral blood. This receptor was obtained from a woman older than 75 with COVID-19, enrolled during active disease. The chain uses TRBV4-3 and TRBJ2-1; 11 positions match TRBD2. CDR3 region: CASSQLAGGSYNEQFF. The CDR3 DNA reads TGCGCCAGCAGCCAACTAGCGGGGGGCTCCTACAATGAGCAGTTCTTC.